Listed below are T cell receptor beta chains from one sample, sequenced in a study of T-cell memory formation after mild COVID-19. Using its own MiXCR run on the 5' RACE reads, TCRdb lists one record per CDR3 protein. The data contain roughly 310,000 distinct CDR3 sequences, more than 15% of them singletons. The sample comprised PBMCs or a T cell subset sorted from them (not recorded which). The origin of the receptors is a man aged 18-30 years who had mild COVID-19 (a few samples of this study predate the infection). Cell type and time point are not known. Both conserved end residues are part of each CDR3. Each record gives: D gene, clone size, J gene, V gene, CDR3 protein, CDR3 DNA. A D gene is named only where the DNA matches it firmly. Clone size, where shown, is once, few, many, or a class for clones that have expanded.

NA | NA | TRBJ2-3 | TRBV24-1 | CATSDLQGSADTQYF | TGTGCCACCAGTGACCTACAGGGATCCGCAGATACGCAGTATTTT
NA | few | TRBJ2-7 | TRBV7-9 | CASSLGPPGSSYEQYF | TGTGCCAGCAGCTTAGGTCCCCCAGGGAGCTCCTACGAGCAGTACTTC
NA | few | TRBJ2-3 | TRBV2 | CASRFGGGVDTQYF | TGTGCCAGCAGGTTCGGCGGCGGGGTAGATACGCAGTATTTT
NA | few | TRBJ1-4 | TRBV20-1 | CSASFRTNEKLFF | TGCAGTGCTAGTTTCCGAACTAATGAAAAACTGTTTTTT
NA | many | TRBJ1-1 | TRBV7-2 | CASSPGLAKNTEAFF | TGTGCCAGCAGCCCGGGACTAGCAAAGAACACTGAAGCTTTCTTT
TRBD1 | NA | TRBJ1-6 | TRBV3-1 | CASSPWTGSSPLHF | TGTGCCAGCAGCCCGTGGACAGGTTCCTCACCCCTCCACTTT
NA | NA | TRBJ2-3 | TRBV5-1 | CASSRGGQPDSTDTQYF | TGCGCCAGCAGCCGAGGGGGGCAACCCGATAGCACAGATACGCAGTATTTT
NA | NA | TRBJ2-6 | TRBV7-2 | CASSLVYQGASGANVLTF | TGTGCCAGCAGCTTAGTTTATCAGGGTGCCTCTGGGGCCAACGTCCTGACTTTC
NA | NA | TRBJ1-1 | TRBV5-1 | CASSWVNSGAEAFF | TGCGCCAGCAGCTGGGTCAATAGCGGCGCTGAAGCTTTCTTT
TRBD2 | few | TRBJ2-2 | TRBV6-6 | CASSLGLAGELFF | TGTGCCAGCAGTCTTGGACTAGCGGGGGAGCTGTTTTTT
TRBD2 | many | TRBJ2-3 | TRBV5-1 | CASRKVAGVDTQYF | TGCGCCAGCAGGAAGGTAGCGGGGGTGGATACGCAGTATTTT
NA | few | TRBJ2-7 | TRBV5-1 | CASSLLQGPYEQYF | TGCGCCAGCAGCTTGTTACAGGGACCCTACGAGCAGTACTTC
NA | NA | TRBJ2-7 | TRBV7-9 | CASSHKTRDPYEQYF | TGTGCCAGCAGCCATAAGACTAGGGACCCCTACGAGCAGTACTTC
NA | few | TRBJ1-5 | TRBV28 | CASSLSGQANQPQHF | TGTGCCAGCAGTCTATCGGGACAAGCCAATCAGCCCCAGCATTTT
NA | NA | TRBJ2-7 | TRBV5-1 | CASSLSSRDYEQYF | TGCGCCAGCAGCTTGTCGTCTAGAGACTACGAGCAGTACTTC
TRBD1 | few | TRBJ2-7 | TRBV6-5 | CASRDDRGDGRKGQYF | TGTGCCAGCAGGGACGACAGGGGCGATGGACGGAAGGGGCAGTACTTC
NA | NA | TRBJ2-1 | TRBV6-5 | CASRPLTASSSYNEQFF | TGTGCCAGCAGACCCCTGACGGCCTCAAGCTCCTACAATGAGCAGTTCTTC
TRBD1 | few | TRBJ1-1 | TRBV6-5 | CASSYHGTGTEAFF | TGTGCCAGCAGTTACCACGGGACAGGAACTGAAGCTTTCTTT
NA | NA | TRBJ1-1 | TRBV12-3/TRBV12-4 | CASSFQGMNTEAFF | TGTGCCAGCAGTTTTCAGGGAATGAACACTGAAGCTTTCTTT
NA | many | TRBJ2-1 | TRBV5-1 | CASSANSGPSSYNEQFF | TGCGCCAGCAGCGCGAATAGCGGTCCGAGCTCCTACAATGAGCAGTTCTTC
NA | few | TRBJ1-2 | TRBV7-8 | CASSLAGRSLGDYGYTF | TGTGCCAGCAGCTTAGCAGGTCGGAGCCTTGGGGACTATGGCTACACCTTC
NA | many | TRBJ2-3 | TRBV21-1 | CASSPRTSGEITDTQYF | TGTGCCAGCAGCCCTAGGACTAGCGGGGAAATAACAGATACGCAGTATTTT
TRBD2 | few | TRBJ2-7 | TRBV15 | CATWRSGGTAYEQYF | TGTGCCACCTGGAGAAGCGGGGGGACCGCGTACGAGCAGTACTTC
NA | few | TRBJ1-4 | TRBV29-1 | CSVVVGGISVFF | TGCAGCGTTGTTGTGGGTGGGATATCGGTGTTTTTT
NA | NA | TRBJ2-3 | TRBV30 | CAWSVPIKGRPAQYF | TGTGCCTGGAGTGTACCGATTAAGGGAAGGCCGGCGCAGTATTTT
TRBD1 | NA | TRBJ1-4 | TRBV6-5 | CASSTNRGSVNEKLFF | TGTGCCAGCAGTACTAACAGGGGATCGGTTAATGAAAAACTGTTTTTT